What follows describes a single T cell receptor beta chain. This clonotype was recorded only once. Its antigen is not yet known. No per-base quality is available; no much larger clone lies one base away. One read provides weak support. From a lookup of the germline V gene (reference sequence), CDR1 and CDR2 are SEHNR and FQNEAQ. The CDR3 runs 13 amino acids, cysteine and phenylalanine included. Only CDR3 DNA remains: 39 bases, in frame from the first base. Trimming removed 6 bases from V and 3 bases from J, leaving 10 bases between the germline ends. The data originate from a study of blood T cells in healthy people across ages (dated by TCRdb to 2013 to 2016). For the study in its entirety: Template switching captured roughly one uniquely barcoded TCR beta cDNA molecule per two T cells in model experiments. To avoid experimental bias, donors of different ages were distributed randomly across sequencing lanes. Donors were grouped into four age groups: young (average roughly 16 years), middle-aged (under 40), aged (around 62) and long-lived (around 82). Using the same blood draw, the study looked at two additional independent replicas of 1 million unique cDNA reads for two donors, one aged 18 to 29 and the other aged 80 or older. Age-related changes in TCR beta repertoire diversity were measured in the study by deep sequencing normalized with unique cDNA molecular identifiers.

Study-wide findings and limitations: As age increased, observed TCR beta diversity per million T cells dropped in a roughly linear way, and a significant reduction was already evident by age roughly 40. The percentage of naive T cells measured by flow cytometry correlated strongly with observed TCR beta diversity. Compared with the aged group, more naive CD4+ T cells, fewer expanded clones and increased TCR diversity were shown by the long-lived group, suggesting age selection. Because donor CMV infection status was unknown, age-related changes in expanded clonotypes were potentially confounded. Since profiling was done on bulk unsorted PBMCs, naive and antigen-experienced compartments could not be conclusively compared. Estimates of total diversity based on one million sequenced T cells were considered lower bounds and underestimates.

The library was generated by 5' RACE. Sequencing used an Illumina HiSeq 2500. A second PCR of roughly 7 to 12 cycles was run with a J-beta primer mix and a sample-barcoded 5' primer. A template-switch 5' adaptor carrying 12 random nucleotides introduced a unique molecular identifier onto each TCR beta cDNA molecule. Each sample yielded at least 2.5 million CDR3-containing paired-end reads. The Mint cDNA synthesis kit, primed by a TRBC-specific oligonucleotide, was used to synthesize first-strand cDNA from all RNA. Following uracil-DNA glycosylase treatment, all cDNA underwent a first 18-cycle PCR with the universal primers M1SS and BC2_uni_R. Concerning the study's data processing: For normalization, 1 million high-quality reads, each with a distinct molecular identifier, were randomly selected from each sample. Instead of being binned into consensus sequences, reads with shared molecular identifiers were discarded. MiTCR, set to a Q25 quality threshold and the strictest error-elimination algorithm, was used for CDR3 identification, clonotype clustering and error correction. A nonparametric unseen species model using Euler transformation provided a lower-bound estimate of total TCR beta diversity. The raw public reads went through TCRdb reprocessing: fastp at Q25, MiXCR clone calling, in-frame beta chains kept. For every CDR3 protein sequence, its rows merge into one entry that carries the most common genes and DNA. None of the V and J calls come from the authors' own analysis; TCRdb made them. The sample table records 650,000 to 800,000 distinct CDR3 sequences; around 52% of these occur just once. Clones ranked in the top ten supply roughly 14% of the sample.

The donors were 40 or so Caucasian individuals from Russia, aged roughly 6 to 100 years, who were systemically healthy. Each donor gave about 9.7 milliliters of peripheral blood, drawn into EDTA-treated Vacutainer tubes. PBMCs were isolated by Ficoll-Paque density-gradient centrifugation, with at least 7 million obtained per sample. Trizol reagent was used to extract total RNA from the PBMCs, yielding at least 6 micrograms per sample. Naive CD45RAhigh/CD27high T cell percentages were measured by flow cytometry on a PBMC aliquot from every donor. This TCR came from a woman of 80 years or more in good health. Sequenced: blood. This sequence uses TRBV7-9 and TRBJ2-3; TRBD2 is a possible D gene, resting on 6 matching bases. The DNA sequence reads TGTGCCAGCAGGAAGGGGACTACAGATACGCAGTATTTT. It translates to CASRKGTTDTQYF.